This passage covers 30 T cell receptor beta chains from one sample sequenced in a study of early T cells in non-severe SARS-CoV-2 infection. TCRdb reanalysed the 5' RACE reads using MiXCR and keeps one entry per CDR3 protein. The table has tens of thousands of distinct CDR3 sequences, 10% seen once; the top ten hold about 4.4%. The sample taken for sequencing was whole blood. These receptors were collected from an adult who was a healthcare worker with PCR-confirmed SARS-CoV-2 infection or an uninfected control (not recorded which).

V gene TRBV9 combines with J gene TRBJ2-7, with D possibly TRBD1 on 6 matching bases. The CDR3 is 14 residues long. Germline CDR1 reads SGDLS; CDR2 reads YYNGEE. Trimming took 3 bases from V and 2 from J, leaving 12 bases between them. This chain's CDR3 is CASSAHRAPYEQYF. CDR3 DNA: TGTGCCAGCAGCGCGCACAGGGCCCCCTACGAGCAGTACTTC.

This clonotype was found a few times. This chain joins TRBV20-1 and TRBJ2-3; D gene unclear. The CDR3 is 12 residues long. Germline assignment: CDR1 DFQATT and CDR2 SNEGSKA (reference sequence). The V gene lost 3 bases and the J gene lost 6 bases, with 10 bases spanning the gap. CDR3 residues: CSASLVSDTQYF. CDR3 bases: TGCAGTGCTAGCCTCGTTTCGGATACGCAGTATTTT.

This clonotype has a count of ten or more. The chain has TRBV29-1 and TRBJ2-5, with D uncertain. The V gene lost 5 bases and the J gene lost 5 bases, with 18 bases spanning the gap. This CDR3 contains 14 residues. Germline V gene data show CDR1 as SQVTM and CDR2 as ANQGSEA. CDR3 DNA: TGCAGCGTTAGGACCCCCGACCCCGCCGAGACCCAGTACTTC. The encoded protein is CSVRTPDPAETQYF.

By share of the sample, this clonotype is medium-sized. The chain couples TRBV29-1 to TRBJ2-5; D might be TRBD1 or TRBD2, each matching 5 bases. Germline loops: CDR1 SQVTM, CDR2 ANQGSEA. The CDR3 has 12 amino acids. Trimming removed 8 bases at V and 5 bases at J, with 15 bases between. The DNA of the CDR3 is TGCAGCACCCGGGACCTGGGGGAGACCCAGTACTTC. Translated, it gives CSTRDLGETQYF.

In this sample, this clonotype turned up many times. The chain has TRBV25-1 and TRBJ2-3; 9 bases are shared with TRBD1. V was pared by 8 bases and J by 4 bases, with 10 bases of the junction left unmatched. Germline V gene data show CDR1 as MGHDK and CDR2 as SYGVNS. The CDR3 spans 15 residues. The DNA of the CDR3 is TGTGCCAGCTCCCCAGGACAGGGGATCTCAGATACGCAGTATTTT. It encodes CASSPGQGISDTQYF. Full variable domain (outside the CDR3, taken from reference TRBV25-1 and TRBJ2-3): EADIYQTPRYLVIGTGKKITLECSQTMGHDKMYWYQQDPGMELHLIHYSYGVNSTEKGDLSSESTVSRIRTEHFPLTLESARPSHTSQYLCASSPGQGISDTQYFGPGTRLTVL.

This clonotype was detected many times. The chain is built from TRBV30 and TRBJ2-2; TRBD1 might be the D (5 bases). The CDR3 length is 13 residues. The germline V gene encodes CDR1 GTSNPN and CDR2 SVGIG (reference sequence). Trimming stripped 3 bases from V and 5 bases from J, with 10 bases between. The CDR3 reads CAWSAGYTGELFF. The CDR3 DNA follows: TGTGCCTGGAGCGCAGGGTATACCGGGGAGCTGTTTTTT.

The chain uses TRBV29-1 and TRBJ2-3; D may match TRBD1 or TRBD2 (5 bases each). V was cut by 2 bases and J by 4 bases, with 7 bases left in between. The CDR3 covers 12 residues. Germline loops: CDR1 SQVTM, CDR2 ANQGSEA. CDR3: CSVELGADTQYF. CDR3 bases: TGCAGCGTTGAACTGGGGGCAGATACGCAGTATTTT.

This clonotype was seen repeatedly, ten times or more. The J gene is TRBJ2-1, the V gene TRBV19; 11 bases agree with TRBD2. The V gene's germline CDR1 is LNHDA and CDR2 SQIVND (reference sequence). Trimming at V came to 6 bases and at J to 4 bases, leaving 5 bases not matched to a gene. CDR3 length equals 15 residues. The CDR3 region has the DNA TGTGCCAGTAGCAGTAGCGGGAGGGAATACAATGAGCAGTTCTTC. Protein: CASSSSGREYNEQFF.

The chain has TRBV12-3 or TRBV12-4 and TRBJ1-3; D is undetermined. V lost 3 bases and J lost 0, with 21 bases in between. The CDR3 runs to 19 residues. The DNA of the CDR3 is TGTGCCAGCAGTTTCCGGACCACCTTAACAGTAGGCTCTGGAAACACCATATATTTT. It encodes CASSFRTTLTVGSGNTIYF.

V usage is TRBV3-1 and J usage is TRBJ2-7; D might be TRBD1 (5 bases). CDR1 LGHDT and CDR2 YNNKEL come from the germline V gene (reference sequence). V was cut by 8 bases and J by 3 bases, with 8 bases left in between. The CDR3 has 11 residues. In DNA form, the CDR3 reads TGTGCCAGCCAAGGGGTCTACGAGCAGTACTTC. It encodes CASQGVYEQYF.

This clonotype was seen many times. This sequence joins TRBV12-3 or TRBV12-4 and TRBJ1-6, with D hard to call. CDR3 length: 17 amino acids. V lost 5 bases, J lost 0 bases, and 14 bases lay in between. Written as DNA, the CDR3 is TGTGCCAGCAGTCCCGGACGGCTGAGCTCCTATAATTCACCCCTCCACTTT. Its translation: CASSPGRLSSYNSPLHF.

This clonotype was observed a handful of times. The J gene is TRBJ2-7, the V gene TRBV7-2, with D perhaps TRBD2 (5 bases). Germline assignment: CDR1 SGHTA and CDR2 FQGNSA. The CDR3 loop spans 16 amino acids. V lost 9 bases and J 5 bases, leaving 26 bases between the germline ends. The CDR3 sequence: CASRDTAESLRNEQYF. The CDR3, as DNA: TGTGCCAGTCGAGATACAGCGGAGTCTTTGAGGAACGAGCAGTACTTC.

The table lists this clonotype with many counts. In DNA form, the CDR3 reads TGTGCCAGCAGCTTAAACCCCTACAATGAGCAGTTCTTC. As protein: CASSLNPYNEQFF. The rearrangement joins TRBV7-3 to TRBJ2-1; no clear D. This CDR3 spans 13 amino acids. CDR1 and CDR2 (germline): SGHTA, FQGTGA. Deletions cut 1 base from V and 2 bases from J, with 3 bases between.

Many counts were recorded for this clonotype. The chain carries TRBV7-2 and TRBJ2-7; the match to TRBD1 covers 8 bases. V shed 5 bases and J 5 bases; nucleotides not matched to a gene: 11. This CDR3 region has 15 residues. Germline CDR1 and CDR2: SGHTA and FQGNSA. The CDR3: CASSRKMGQANEQYF. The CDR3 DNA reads TGTGCCAGCAGCCGAAAGATGGGACAGGCAAACGAGCAGTACTTC.

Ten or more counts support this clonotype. CDR3 DNA sequence: TGTGCCACCAGTGATTTAAGACTAGCGGGAAACAATGAGCAGTTCTTC. Its protein is CATSDLRLAGNNEQFF. The chain joins TRBV24-1 to TRBJ2-1, with TRBD2 matching over 11 bases. The CDR3 is made up of 16 amino acids. V gave up 1 base and J gave up 5 bases; unmatched junction bases: 3. Per the germline V gene, CDR1 is KGHDR and CDR2 is SFDVKD.

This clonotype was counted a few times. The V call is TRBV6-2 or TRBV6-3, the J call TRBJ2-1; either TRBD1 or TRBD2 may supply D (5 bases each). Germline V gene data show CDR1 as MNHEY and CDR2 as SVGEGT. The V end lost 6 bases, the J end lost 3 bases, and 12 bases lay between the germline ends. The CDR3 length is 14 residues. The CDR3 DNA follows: TGTGCCAGCAGCCCTGTGGGGGACTACAATGAGCAGTTCTTC. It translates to CASSPVGDYNEQFF.

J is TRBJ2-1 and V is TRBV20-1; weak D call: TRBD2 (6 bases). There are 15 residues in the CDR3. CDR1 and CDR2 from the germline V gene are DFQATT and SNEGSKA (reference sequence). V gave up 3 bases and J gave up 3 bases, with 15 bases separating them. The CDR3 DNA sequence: TGCAGTGCTAGTCCCGGGAGCGGAGTCTACAATGAGCAGTTCTTC. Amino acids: CSASPGSGVYNEQFF.

The CDR3 DNA reads as TGTGCCAGCAGCTTCACCTGGTCAGATACGCAGTATTTT. It specifies CASSFTWSDTQYF. V usage is TRBV7-2 and J usage is TRBJ2-3; unclear D gene. The germline V and J ends were trimmed by 3 bases and 4 bases, with 8 bases remaining between them. The V gene's germline CDR1 is SGHTA and CDR2 FQGNSA. The CDR3 consists of 13 residues. Full variable domain (rest looked up from reference TRBV7-2 and TRBJ2-3): GAGVSQSPSNKVTEKGKDVELRCDPISGHTALYWYRQSLGQGLEFLIYFQGNSAPDKSGLPSDRFSAERTGGSVSTLTIQRTQQEDSAVYLCASSFTWSDTQYFGPGTRLTVL.

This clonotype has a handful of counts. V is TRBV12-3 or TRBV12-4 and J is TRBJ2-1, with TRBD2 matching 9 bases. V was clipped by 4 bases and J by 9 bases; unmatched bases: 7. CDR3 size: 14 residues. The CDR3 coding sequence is TGTGCCAGCAGTTATAGCGGGAGAGGGGGTGAGCAGTTCTTC. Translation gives CASSYSGRGGEQFF.

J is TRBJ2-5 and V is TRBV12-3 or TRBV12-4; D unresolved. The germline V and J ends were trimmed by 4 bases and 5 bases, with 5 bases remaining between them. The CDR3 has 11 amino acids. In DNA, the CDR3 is TGTGCCAGCAGTTCCTTGGAGACCCAGTACTTC. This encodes CASSSLETQYF.

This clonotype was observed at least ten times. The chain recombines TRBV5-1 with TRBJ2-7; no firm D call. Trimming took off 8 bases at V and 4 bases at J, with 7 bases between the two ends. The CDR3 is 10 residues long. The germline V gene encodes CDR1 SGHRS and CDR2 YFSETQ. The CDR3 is CARDGYEQYF. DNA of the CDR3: TGCGCCAGGGACGGTTACGAGCAGTACTTC.

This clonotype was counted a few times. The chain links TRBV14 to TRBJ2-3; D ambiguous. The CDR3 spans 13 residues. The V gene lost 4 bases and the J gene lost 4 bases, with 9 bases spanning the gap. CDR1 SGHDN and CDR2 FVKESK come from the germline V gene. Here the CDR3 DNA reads TGTGCCAGCAGCCGAGCTGGGCCAGATACGCAGTATTTT. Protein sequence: CASSRAGPDTQYF.

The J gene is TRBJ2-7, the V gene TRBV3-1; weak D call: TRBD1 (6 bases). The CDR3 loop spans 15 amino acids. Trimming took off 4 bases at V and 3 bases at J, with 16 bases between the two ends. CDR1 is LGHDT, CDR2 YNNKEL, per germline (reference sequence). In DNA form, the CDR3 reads TGTGCCAGCAGCCCTAAGGGGACAACCCGCTACGAGCAGTACTTC. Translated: CASSPKGTTRYEQYF.

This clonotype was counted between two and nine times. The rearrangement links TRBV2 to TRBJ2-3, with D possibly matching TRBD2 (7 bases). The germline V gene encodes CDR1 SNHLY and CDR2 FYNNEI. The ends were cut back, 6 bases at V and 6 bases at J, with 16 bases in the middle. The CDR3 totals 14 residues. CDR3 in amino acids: CASREIGGLDTQYF. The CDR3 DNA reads TGTGCCAGCAGGGAGATCGGGGGGCTGGATACGCAGTATTTT.

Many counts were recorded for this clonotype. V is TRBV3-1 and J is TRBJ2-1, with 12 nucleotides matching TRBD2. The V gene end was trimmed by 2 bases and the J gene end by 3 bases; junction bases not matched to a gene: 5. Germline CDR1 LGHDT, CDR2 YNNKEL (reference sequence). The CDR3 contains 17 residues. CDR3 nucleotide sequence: TGTGCCAGCAGCCAACCTAGCGGGGGGGCCTTCTACAATGAGCAGTTCTTC. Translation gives CASSQPSGGAFYNEQFF.

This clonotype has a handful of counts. DNA of the CDR3: TGCGCCAGCAGCTTGGGCAGGGAGCGTTACACTGAAGCTTTCTTT. Its translation is CASSLGRERYTEAFF. The chain carries TRBV5-1 and TRBJ1-1; possibly TRBD1 for D (5 bases). V lost 0 bases to trimming and J lost 3 bases, with 12 bases between them. CDR1 is SGHRS and CDR2 is YFSETQ in the germline V gene. This CDR3 has 15 residues.

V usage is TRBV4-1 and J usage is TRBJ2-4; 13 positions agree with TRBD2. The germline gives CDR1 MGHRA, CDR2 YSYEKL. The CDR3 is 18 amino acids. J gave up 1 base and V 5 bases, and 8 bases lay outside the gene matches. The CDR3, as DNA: TGCGCCAGCAGCGGACTAGCGGGAGTAAGTGGGGCCAAAAACATTCAGTACTTC. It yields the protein CASSGLAGVSGAKNIQYF.

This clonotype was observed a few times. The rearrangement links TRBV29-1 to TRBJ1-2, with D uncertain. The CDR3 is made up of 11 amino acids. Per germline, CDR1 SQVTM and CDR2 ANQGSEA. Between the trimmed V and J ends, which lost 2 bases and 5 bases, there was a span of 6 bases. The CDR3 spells CSVERQYGYTF. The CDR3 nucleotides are TGCAGCGTTGAACGGCAGTATGGCTACACCTTC. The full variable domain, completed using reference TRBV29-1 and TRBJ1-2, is SAVISQKPSRDICQRGTSLTIQCQVDSQVTMMFWYRQQPGQSLTLIATANQGSEATYESGFVIDKFPISRPNLTFSTLTVSNMSPEDSSIYLCSVERQYGYTFGSGTRLTVV.

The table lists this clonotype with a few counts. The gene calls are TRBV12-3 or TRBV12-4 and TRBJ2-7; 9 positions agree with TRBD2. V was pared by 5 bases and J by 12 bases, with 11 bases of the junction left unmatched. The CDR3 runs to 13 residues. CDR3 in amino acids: CASSAPGTSSRYF. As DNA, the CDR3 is TGTGCCAGCAGTGCACCCGGGACTAGCTCCCGGTACTTC.

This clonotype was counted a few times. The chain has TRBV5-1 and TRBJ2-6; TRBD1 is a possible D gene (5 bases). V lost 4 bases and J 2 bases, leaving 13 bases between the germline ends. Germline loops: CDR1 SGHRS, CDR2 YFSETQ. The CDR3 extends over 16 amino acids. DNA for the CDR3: TGCGCCAGCAGCAACCCAGGGAAGGCTGGGGCCAACGTCCTGACTTTC. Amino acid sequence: CASSNPGKAGANVLTF.